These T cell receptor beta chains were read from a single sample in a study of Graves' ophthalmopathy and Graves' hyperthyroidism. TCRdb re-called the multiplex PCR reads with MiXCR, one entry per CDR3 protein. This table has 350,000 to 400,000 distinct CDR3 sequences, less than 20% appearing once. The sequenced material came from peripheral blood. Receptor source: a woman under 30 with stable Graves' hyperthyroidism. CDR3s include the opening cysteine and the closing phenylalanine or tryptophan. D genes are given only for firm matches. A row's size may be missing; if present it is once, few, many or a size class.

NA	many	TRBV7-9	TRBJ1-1	TGTGCCAGCAGGTGGGAGGGACTGCGTACTGAAGCTTTCTTT	CASRWEGLRTEAFF
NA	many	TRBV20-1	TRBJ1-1	TGCAGTGCTAGGCGGCGCAGCGAAGCTTTCTTT	CSARRRSEAFF
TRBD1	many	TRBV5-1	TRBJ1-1	TGCGCCAGCAGCTACCGGACAGGGGGCCTGAACACTGAAGCTTTCTTT	CASSYRTGGLNTEAFF
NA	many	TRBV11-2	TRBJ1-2	TGTGCCAGCAGCTTAGTTAAGAACTATGGCTACACCTTC	CASSLVKNYGYTF
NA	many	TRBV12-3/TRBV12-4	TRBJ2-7	TGTGCCAGCAGTTTTGAGGGGCTTGGGGAGCAGTACTTC	CASSFEGLGEQYF
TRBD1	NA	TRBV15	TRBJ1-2	TGTGCCACCAGAACCTCGGGACAGGGGAACTATGGCTACACCTTC	CATRTSGQGNYGYTF
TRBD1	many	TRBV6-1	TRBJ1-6	TGTGCCAGCATGAGACAGGGGGCCTATAATTCACCCCTCCACTTT	CASMRQGAYNSPLHF
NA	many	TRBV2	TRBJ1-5	TGTGCCAGCAGGATAGGACGGCAGCCCCAGCATTTT	CASRIGRQPQHF
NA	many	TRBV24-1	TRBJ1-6	TGTGCCACCAGGGGGGGGAGCTCGGCCTATAATTCACCCCTCCACTTT	CATRGGSSAYNSPLHF
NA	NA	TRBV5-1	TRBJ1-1	TGCGCCAGCAGCCCAGCTGTCTTGAGGGACACTGAAGCTTTCTTT	CASSPAVLRDTEAFF
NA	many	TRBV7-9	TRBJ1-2	TGTGCCAGCAGCTTAGGCGGCGCTTACTATGGCTACACCTTC	CASSLGGAYYGYTF
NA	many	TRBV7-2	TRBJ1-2	TGTGCCAGCAGCCCGGGACGGGTAAACTATGGCTACACCTTC	CASSPGRVNYGYTF
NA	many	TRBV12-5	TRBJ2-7	TGTGCTAGTGGTTCCACAGGGACCCGTCGCGAGCAGTACTTC	CASGSTGTRREQYF
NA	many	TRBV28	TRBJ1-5	TGTGCCAGCAGTTTAGGAGGACGGCTCAATCAGCCCCAGCATTTT	CASSLGGRLNQPQHF
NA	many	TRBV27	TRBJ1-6	TGTGCCAGCAGCCAGGGGCAAGGGTCACCCCTCCACTTT	CASSQGQGSPLHF
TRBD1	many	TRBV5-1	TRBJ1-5	TGCGCCAGCAGCTTAGGGACAGGGAGATCAGTCCAGCATTTT	CASSLGTGRSVQHF
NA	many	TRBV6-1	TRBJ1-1	TGTGCCAGCAGTGTGACAGCGGTCACTGAAGCTTTCTTT	CASSVTAVTEAFF
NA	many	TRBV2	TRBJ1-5	TGTGCCAGCAGTAGAAGCAATCAGCCCCAGCATTTT	CASSRSNQPQHF
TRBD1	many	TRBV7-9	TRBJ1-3	TGTGCCAGCAGCCTCGGGACAGCGAGGTCCTCTGGAAACACCATATATTTT	CASSLGTARSSGNTIYF
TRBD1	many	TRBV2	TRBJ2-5	TGTGCCAGCAGCCCCAGGGACAGAGAATTCGGGACCCAGTACTTC	CASSPRDREFGTQYF
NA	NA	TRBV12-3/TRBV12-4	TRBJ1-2	TGTGCCAGCAGTTTCGCCAATGGGGACATCGAGAACTATGGCTACACCTTC	CASSFANGDIENYGYTF
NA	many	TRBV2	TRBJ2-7	TGTGCCAGCAGTCCAGGGACACCCTACGAGCAGTACTTC	CASSPGTPYEQYF
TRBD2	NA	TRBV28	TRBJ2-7	TGTGCCAGCAGTTCCCCTTCGTCGGGAGGACGCGAGCAGTACTTC	CASSSPSSGGREQYF
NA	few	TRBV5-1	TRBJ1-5	TGCGTCAGCAGCTTGAAGGGGGGGCAGCCCCAGCATTTT	CVSSLKGGQPQHF
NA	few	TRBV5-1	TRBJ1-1	TGCGCCAGCAGCGAAGGGGTTGTGAACACTGAAGCTTTCTTT	CASSEGVVNTEAFF
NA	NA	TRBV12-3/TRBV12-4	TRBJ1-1	TGTGCCAGCGGCCGCGGGGCGAGCACTGAAGCTTTCTTT	CASGRGASTEAFF
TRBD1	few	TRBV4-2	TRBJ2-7	TGTGCCAGCAGCCACCCGGGGCTGAGACCGGGACAGGGATCCTACGAGCAGTACTTC	CASSHPGLRPGQGSYEQYF
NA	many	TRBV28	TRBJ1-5	TGTGCCAGCAGTCCGAGGGCAATGGGACAGCCCCAGCATTTT	CASSPRAMGQPQHF